This T cell receptor beta chain was captured in a study of regulatory T cells in long-lasting Graves disease. Time point given: persistent/refractory GD, antithyroid drugs over 5 years with positive TRAb. Extracted PBMC RNA gave rise to the TCR library. Patients were from an endocrinology department in Xi'an, China. This CDR3 contains 13 residues. V gave up 5 bases and J gave up 9 bases, with 14 bases separating them. Germline V gives CDR1 MNHNS, CDR2 SASEGT. This clonotype has at least ten counts. Its specificity is unknown. Findings of the study overall: Rather than thyroid tissue, only peripheral blood underwent study. Graves' patients with persistent disease showed TCR diversity lower than patients newly diagnosed. Sample size was small, which may have lowered accuracy.

The TCR beta library used iRepertoire HTBI primers with Arm-PCR amplification of CDR3. TCRdb independently ran MiXCR on the multiplex PCR reads; one entry per CDR3 protein. The table shows around 460,000 distinct CDR3 sequences, with roughly 23% occurring only once. The receptor comes from a female donor with Graves disease. This rearrangement joins TRBV6-1 to TRBJ1-5; D not certain. Here the sequenced sample was peripheral blood mononuclear cells (PBMCs), taken when the disease was refractory, from a patient treated with antithyroid drugs. The CDR3 sequence: CASSTDRDWPQHF. The CDR3 nucleotides read TGTGCCAGCAGTACGGACCGGGATTGGCCCCAGCATTTT.